This T cell receptor (beta chain) was profiled in a study of T-cell reconstitution after alpha-beta-depleted transplantation in children. This clonotype was detected only a few times. Its antigen is as yet unknown. One junction end does not reproduce the germline sequence, and a read error may be involved. Preparation of the TCRbeta library used unique molecular identifiers. One entry per CDR3 protein, called by TCRdb with MiXCR from the PCR reads. In the table there are under 150,000 distinct CDR3 sequences, around 9.8% of which are singletons. Points from the study as a whole: Expanded clones from the graft, numbering several hundred, reportedly supplied alpha-beta T cells about two months after transplant. Several patients had high TCRbeta diversity at day 60; it came from surviving recipient T cells and thymic progenitors. By one year post-transplant, T-cell counts and diversity largely arose from T cells that were newly produced.

Germline V gives CDR1 SGHDT, CDR2 YYEEEE. This CDR3 region has 17 residues. Sequencing used PBMCs, mostly from graft donor cells, obtained 180 days after TCRalphabeta/CD19-depleted stem cell transplant. This rearrangement joins TRBV5-6 to TRBJ2-4; 9 bases match TRBD1. This clonotype was sampled from a girl under three years old who had a stem cell transplant for combined immunodeficiency, so the T cells may come from the graft donor. As DNA, the CDR3 is TGTGCCAGCAGCTTGTTAGTTTCCACAGGGGGCAAAAACAGTCAGTACTTC. Translation gives CASSLLVSTGGKNSQYF.